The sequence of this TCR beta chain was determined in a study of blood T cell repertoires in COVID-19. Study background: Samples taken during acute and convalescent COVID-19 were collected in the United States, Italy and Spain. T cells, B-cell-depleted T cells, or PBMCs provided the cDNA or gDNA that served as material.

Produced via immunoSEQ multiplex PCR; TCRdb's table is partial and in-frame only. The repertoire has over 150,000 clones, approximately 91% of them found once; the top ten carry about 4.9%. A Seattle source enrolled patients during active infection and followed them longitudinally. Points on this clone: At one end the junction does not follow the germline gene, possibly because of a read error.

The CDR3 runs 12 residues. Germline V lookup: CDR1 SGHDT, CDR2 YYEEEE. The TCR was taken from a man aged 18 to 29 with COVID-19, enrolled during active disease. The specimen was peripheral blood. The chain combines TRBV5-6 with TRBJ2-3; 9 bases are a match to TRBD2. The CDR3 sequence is CASSFSGSIGDF. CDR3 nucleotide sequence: TGTGCCAGCAGCTTTAGCGGGAGTATTGGGGATTTT.